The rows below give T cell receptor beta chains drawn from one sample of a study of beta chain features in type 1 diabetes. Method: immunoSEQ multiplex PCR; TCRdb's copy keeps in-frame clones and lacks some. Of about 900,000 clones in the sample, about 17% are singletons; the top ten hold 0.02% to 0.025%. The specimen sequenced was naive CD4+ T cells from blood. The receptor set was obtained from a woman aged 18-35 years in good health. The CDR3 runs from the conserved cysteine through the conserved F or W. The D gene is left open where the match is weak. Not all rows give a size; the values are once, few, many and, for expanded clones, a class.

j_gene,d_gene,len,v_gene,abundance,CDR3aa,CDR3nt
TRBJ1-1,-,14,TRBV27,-,CASRARGGWTEAFF,TGTGCCAGCAGAGCAAGGGGAGGATGGACTGAAGCTTTCTTT
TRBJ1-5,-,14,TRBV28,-,CASSLRYSNQPQHF,TGTGCCAGCAGTTTAAGGTATAGCAATCAGCCCCAGCATTTT
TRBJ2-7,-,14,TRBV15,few,CATGHSPMPYEQYF,TGTGCCACCGGTCACTCCCCGATGCCCTACGAGCAGTACTTC
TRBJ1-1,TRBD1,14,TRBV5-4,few,CASSLGQGAGEAFF,TGTGCCAGCAGCCTCGGACAGGGGGCCGGTGAAGCTTTCTTT
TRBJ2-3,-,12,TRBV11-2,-,CASSLEGDTQYF,TGTGCCAGCAGCTTAGAAGGGGATACGCAGTATTTT
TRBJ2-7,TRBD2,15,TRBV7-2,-,CASSLFLAGVYEQYF,TGTGCCAGCAGCTTATTCCTAGCGGGAGTGTACGAGCAGTACTTC
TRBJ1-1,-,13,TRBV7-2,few,CATGTGMNTEAFF,TGTGCCACGGGAACAGGGATGAACACTGAAGCTTTCTTT
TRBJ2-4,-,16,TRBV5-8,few,CASSLGTPRAKNIQYF,TGTGCCAGCAGCCTCGGGACTCCCAGGGCCAAAAACATTCAGTACTTC
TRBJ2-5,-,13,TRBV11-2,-,CASSLVLQETQYF,TGTGCCAGCAGCTTAGTCTTGCAAGAGACCCAGTACTTC
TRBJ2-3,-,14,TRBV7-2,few,CASSPRTVTDTQYF,TGTGCCAGCAGCCCGCGGACTGTCACAGATACGCAGTATTTT
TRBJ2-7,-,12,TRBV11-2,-,CASSLDGYEQYF,TGTGCCAGCAGCTTAGATGGCTACGAGCAGTACTTC
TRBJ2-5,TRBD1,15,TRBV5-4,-,CASSSRDRDAETQYF,TGTGCCAGCAGCTCCCGGGACAGGGACGCAGAGACCCAGTACTTC
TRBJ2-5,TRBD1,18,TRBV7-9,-,CASSSTRDRFGSGETQYF,TGTGCCAGCAGCTCGACCCGGGACAGGTTCGGGAGTGGGGAGACCCAGTACTTC
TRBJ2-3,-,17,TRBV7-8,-,CASSSGRQGRKADTQYF,TGTGCCAGCAGCTCGGGGCGGCAGGGGAGAAAGGCAGATACGCAGTATTTT
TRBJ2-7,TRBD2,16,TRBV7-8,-,CASSLEGLAGRYEQYF,TGTGCCAGCAGCTTAGAGGGACTAGCGGGGAGATACGAGCAGTACTTC
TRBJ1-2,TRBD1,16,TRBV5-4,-,CASSPPGQGPNYGYTF,TGTGCCAGCAGCCCGCCGGGACAGGGGCCGAACTATGGCTACACCTTC
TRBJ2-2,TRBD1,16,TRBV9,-,CASKRTGDKVAGELFF,TGTGCCAGCAAAAGGACAGGGGACAAGGTTGCCGGGGAGCTGTTTTTT
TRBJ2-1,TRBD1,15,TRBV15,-,CATSRGQAAYNEQFF,TGTGCCACCAGCAGGGGACAGGCCGCCTACAATGAGCAGTTCTTC
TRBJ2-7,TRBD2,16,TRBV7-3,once,CASSLTAVAGNYEQYF,TGTGCCAGCAGCTTAACGGCAGTAGCGGGAAACTACGAGCAGTACTTC
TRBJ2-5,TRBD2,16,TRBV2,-,CASSEYRGLAGETQYF,TGTGCCAGCAGTGAATATCGGGGACTAGCGGGTGAGACCCAGTACTTC
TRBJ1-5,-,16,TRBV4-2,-,CASSQDSHPTNQPQHF,TGTGCCAGCAGCCAAGATTCACATCCCACAAATCAGCCCCAGCATTTT
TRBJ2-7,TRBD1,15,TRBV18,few,CASSPPGQPSYEQYF,TGTGCCAGCTCACCACCGGGACAGCCCTCCTACGAGCAGTACTTC
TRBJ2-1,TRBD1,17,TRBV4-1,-,CASSQVDRESSYNEQFF,TGCGCCAGCAGCCAGGTTGACAGGGAGAGCTCCTACAATGAGCAGTTCTTC
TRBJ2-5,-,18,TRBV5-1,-,CASSLAVGRADRQETQYF,TGCGCCAGCAGCTTGGCCGTAGGCCGCGCGGACAGACAAGAGACCCAGTACTTC
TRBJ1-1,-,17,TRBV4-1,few,CASSQVIQLRGLVEAFF,TGCGCCAGCAGCCAAGTTATTCAGTTACGGGGGCTCGTTGAAGCTTTCTTT
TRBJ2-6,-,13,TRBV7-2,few,CASSLTGANVLTF,TGTGCCAGCAGCTTAACCGGGGCCAACGTCCTGACTTTC
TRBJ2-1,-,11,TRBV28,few,CASSSRNEQFF,TGTGCCAGCAGTTCACGGAATGAGCAGTTCTTC
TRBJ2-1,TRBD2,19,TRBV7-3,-,CASSTSSGSISGQYNEQFF,TGTGCCAGCAGCACCTCTAGCGGGAGTATTTCGGGTCAATACAATGAGCAGTTCTTC
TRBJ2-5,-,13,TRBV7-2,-,CASSLGIQETQYF,TGTGCCAGCAGCTTAGGGATACAAGAGACCCAGTACTTC
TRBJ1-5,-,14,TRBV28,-,CASSLSQINQPQHF,TGTGCCAGCAGTTTAAGTCAGATCAATCAGCCCCAGCATTTT
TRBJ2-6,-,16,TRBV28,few,CASSRQGRSGANVLTF,TGTGCCAGCAGTAGGCAGGGAAGGTCTGGGGCCAACGTCCTGACTTTC
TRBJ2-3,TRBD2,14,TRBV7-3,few,CASSLSGITDTQYF,TGTGCCAGCAGTCTTAGCGGGATCACAGATACGCAGTATTTT
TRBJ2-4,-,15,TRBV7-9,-,CASSFPTGILNIQYF,TGTGCCAGCAGCTTCCCCACCGGGATTTTAAACATTCAGTACTTC
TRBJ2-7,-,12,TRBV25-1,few,CASSQGIYEQYF,TGTGCCAGCTCACAAGGAATCTACGAGCAGTACTTC
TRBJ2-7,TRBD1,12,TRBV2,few,CANGQDSYEQYF,TGTGCCAACGGACAGGACTCCTACGAGCAGTACTTC
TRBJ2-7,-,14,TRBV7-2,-,CASSQGRSSYEQYF,TGTGCCAGCAGCCAGGGACGGAGCTCCTACGAGCAGTACTTC
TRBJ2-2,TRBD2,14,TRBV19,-,CASRPAGSSGELFF,TGTGCCAGTAGGCCAGCGGGAAGTTCCGGGGAGCTGTTTTTT
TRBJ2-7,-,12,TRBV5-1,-,CASSEPAGEQYF,TGCGCCAGCAGCGAGCCGGCGGGGGAGCAGTACTTC
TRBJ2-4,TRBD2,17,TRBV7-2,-,CASSPQGPLAGIDIQYF,TGTGCCAGCAGCCCTCAGGGCCCACTAGCGGGGATTGACATTCAGTACTTC
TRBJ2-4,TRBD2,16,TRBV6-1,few,CASSEGTSGSWNIQYF,TGTGCCAGCAGTGAAGGTACTAGCGGGAGTTGGAACATTCAGTACTTC
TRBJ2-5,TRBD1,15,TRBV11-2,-,CASSLGQGAQETQYF,TGTGCCAGCAGCTTAGGCCAGGGGGCTCAAGAGACCCAGTACTTC
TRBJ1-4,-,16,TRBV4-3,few,CASSQDLRLFNEKLFF,TGCGCCAGCAGCCAAGACCTCAGGTTATTTAATGAAAAACTGTTTTTT
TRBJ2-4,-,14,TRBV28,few,CASSSSWRVNIQYF,TGTGCCAGCAGTTCCTCCTGGAGGGTGAACATTCAGTACTTC
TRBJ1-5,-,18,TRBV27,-,CASSRRAWSNGGNQPQHF,TGTGCCAGCAGTCGACGGGCTTGGTCAAACGGTGGCAATCAGCCCCAGCATTTT
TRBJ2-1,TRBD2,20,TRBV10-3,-,CAISEPERSSGLAGNNEQFF,TGTGCCATCAGTGAGCCAGAGAGGTCGTCAGGACTAGCGGGAAACAATGAGCAGTTCTTC
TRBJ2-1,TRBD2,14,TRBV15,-,CATSRVLAGDEQFF,TGTGCCACCAGCAGAGTGCTAGCGGGAGATGAGCAGTTCTTC
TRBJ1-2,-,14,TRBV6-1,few,CASSEPQCLGCYTF,TGTGCCAGCAGTGAACCACAGTGCCTAGGGTGCTACACCTTC
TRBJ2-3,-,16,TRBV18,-,CASSPRAATSTDTQYF,TGTGCCAGCTCACCACGGGCAGCGACTAGCACAGATACGCAGTATTTT
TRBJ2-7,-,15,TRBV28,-,CASVPGQLISYEQYF,TGTGCCAGTGTGCCGGGGCAGCTAATCTCCTACGAGCAGTACTTC
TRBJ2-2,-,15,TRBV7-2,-,CASSLLGLNTGELFF,TGTGCCAGCAGCTTACTCGGGCTGAACACCGGGGAGCTGTTTTTT
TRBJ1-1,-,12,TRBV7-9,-,CASSFPVRGAFF,TGTGCCAGCAGCTTCCCCGTCCGGGGAGCTTTCTTT
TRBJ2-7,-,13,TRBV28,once,CASKLRFSYEQYF,TGTGCCAGCAAGCTCAGGTTCTCCTACGAGCAGTACTTC
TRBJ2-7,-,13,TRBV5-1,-,CASSKGVPYEQYF,TGTGCCAGCAGCAAGGGCGTCCCCTACGAGCAGTACTTC